These T cell receptor beta chains were read from a single sample in a study of T cells after yellow fever vaccination. TCRdb re-called the 5' RACE reads through MiXCR, storing one row per CDR3 protein. The sample shows 500,000 to 650,000 distinct CDR3 sequences, 12% of them seen only once. The input for sequencing was PBMCs, taken on the day of the yellow fever booster vaccination. The receptors derive from a man aged 30 to 45 who received the YFV17D yellow fever vaccine. Both conserved end residues are part of each CDR3. The D gene is left open where the match is weak. Some rows have no size entry. The others give once, few or many, or a class for an expanded clone.

many,TRBJ2-3,-,TRBV7-2,CASSTEPDSTDTQYF,TGTGCCAGCAGCACAGAACCAGACAGCACAGATACGCAGTATTTT
many,TRBJ2-3,-,TRBV20-1,CSARDAGGTDTQYF,TGCAGTGCTAGAGACGCAGGGGGCACAGATACGCAGTATTTT
-,TRBJ2-5,-,TRBV20-1,CSAAFEGQETQYF,TGCAGTGCAGCCTTTGAGGGCCAAGAGACCCAGTACTTC
few,TRBJ2-7,-,TRBV20-1,CSAASQGEEQYF,TGCAGTGCCGCCTCCCAGGGTGAAGAGCAGTACTTC
-,TRBJ2-7,-,TRBV28,CASTKQALLTEQYF,TGTGCCAGCACCAAACAGGCCCTCCTCACCGAGCAGTACTTC
many,TRBJ2-1,TRBD2,TRBV27,CASSNNPPLADSYNEQFF,TGTGCCAGCAGTAACAACCCCCCACTAGCGGATTCCTACAATGAGCAGTTCTTC
-,TRBJ2-7,TRBD2,TRBV20-1,CCARDTGAGDINEQYF,TGCTGTGCTAGAGATACGGGAGCGGGAGATATCAACGAGCAGTACTTC
few,TRBJ2-5,-,TRBV29-1,CSVDAASMGETQYF,TGCAGCGTTGACGCAGCCTCAATGGGAGAGACCCAGTACTTC
few,TRBJ1-5,-,TRBV20-1,CSAATNQPQHF,TGCAGTGCTGCGACGAATCAGCCCCAGCATTTT
-,TRBJ2-1,TRBD2,TRBV7-2,CASSLAPLAGPNEQFF,TGTGCCAGCAGCTTAGCGCCCCTAGCGGGACCCAATGAGCAGTTCTTC
few,TRBJ2-5,-,TRBV5-1,CASSIRGNQETQYF,TGCGCCAGCAGCATCCGAGGCAACCAAGAGACCCAGTACTTC
-,TRBJ2-3,TRBD2,TRBV7-3,CASRPSGASTDTQYF,TGTGCCAGCAGACCTAGCGGAGCCAGCACAGATACGCAGTATTTT
-,TRBJ2-1,TRBD2,TRBV5-1,CASSTPGLAGDNEQFF,TGCGCCAGCAGCACCCCGGGACTAGCGGGAGACAATGAGCAGTTCTTC
-,TRBJ2-2,-,TRBV6-1,CASREWSTGELFF,TGTGCCAGCAGGGAGTGGAGTACCGGGGAGCTGTTTTTT
few,TRBJ2-7,TRBD1,TRBV7-2,CASSLLRQGAYEQYF,TGTGCCAGCAGCTTATTGCGACAGGGGGCCTACGAGCAGTACTTC
few,TRBJ1-3,TRBD1,TRBV12-3/TRBV12-4,CASSSQDRGGTIYF,TGTGCCAGCAGTTCCCAAGACAGGGGTGGGACCATATATTTT
few,TRBJ1-6,TRBD1,TRBV7-6,CASSLEAGTGYNSPLHF,TGTGCCAGCAGCTTAGAGGCCGGGACAGGCTATAATTCACCCCTCCACTTT
few,TRBJ2-7,TRBD2,TRBV5-1,CASSLDGSRQVRVTSGVTYEQYF,TGCGCCAGCAGCTTGGATGGCTCGCGACAGGTCCGTGTGACTAGCGGGGTAACCTACGAGCAGTACTTC
few,TRBJ1-3,-,TRBV5-6,CASSFNNGYTIYF,TGTGCCAGCAGTTTCAATAATGGGTACACCATATATTTT
-,TRBJ2-7,-,TRBV5-1,CASSLEGFEQYF,TGCGCCAGCAGCTTGGAAGGGTTCGAGCAGTACTTT
-,TRBJ2-1,-,TRBV11-2,CASSRAGGKSARYNEQFF,TGTGCCAGCAGCCGAGCAGGGGGGAAATCCGCCCGATACAATGAGCAGTTCTTC
few,TRBJ2-2,-,TRBV13,CASSLGGITGELFF,TGTGCCAGCAGCTTAGGAGGTATCACCGGGGAGCTGTTTTTT
few,TRBJ2-3,-,TRBV24-1,CATSDRTNSPDTQYF,TGTGCCACCAGTGACCGCACCAACAGTCCAGATACGCAGTATTTT
-,TRBJ1-1,-,TRBV20-1,CSARGGANTEAFF,TGCAGTGCTAGGGGTGGAGCGAACACTGAAGCTTTCTTT
-,TRBJ2-7,-,TRBV3-1,CASSQVTGFSYEQYF,TGTGCCAGCAGCCAAGTGACGGGGTTCTCCTACGAGCAGTACTTC
many,TRBJ2-7,TRBD2,TRBV12-3/TRBV12-4,CASSLAPRGDSYEQYF,TGTGCCAGCAGTCTGGCCCCGCGGGGGGACTCCTACGAGCAGTACTTC
few,TRBJ1-2,-,TRBV7-8,CASSLARYRATNYGYTF,TGTGCCAGCAGCTTAGCGCGGTACAGGGCGACTAACTATGGCTACACCTTC
many,TRBJ2-1,TRBD2,TRBV7-8,CASSFLAGAASEQFF,TGTGCCAGCAGCTTTTTAGCGGGAGCCGCGAGTGAGCAGTTCTTC